These 27 T cell receptor beta chains originate from one sample sequenced in a study of shared clonotypes between healthy human individuals. Profiling relied on immunoSEQ multiplex PCR, and the TCRdb table lists in-frame clones only, not all of them. This table has about 450,000 clones, around 80% appearing once. Sequenced sample: PBMCs. These receptors were obtained from a woman in her thirties or forties in good health. Some clones in this sample may be carry-over from other donors' samples.

In this sample, this clone turned up once. The J gene is TRBJ1-4, the V gene TRBV6-1; maybe TRBD1 (6 bases). The germline CDR1 and CDR2 sequences are MNHNS and SASEGT. V was pared by 2 bases and J by 4 bases, with 17 bases between. CDR3 length: 17 amino acids. The CDR3 sequence: CASSERPSGGRNEKLFF. The CDR3 region has the DNA TGTGCCAGCAGTGAACGGCCGTCGGGGGGCCGTAATGAAAAACTGTTTTTT.

As concerns this clone: Other nucleotide sequences in the sample specify the same CDR3. CDR3 in DNA: TGTGCCAGCAGTGTAGGGGAGACCCAGTACTTC. It codes for CASSVGETQYF. This chain uses TRBV25-1 with TRBJ2-5; no reliable D call. Germline V lookup: CDR1 MGHDK, CDR2 SYGVNS. The CDR3 is 11 residues long. Trimming took 4 bases from V and 5 from J, leaving 5 bases between them.

The rearrangement joins TRBV2 to TRBJ1-3, with a possible D match to TRBD1 (5 bases). Germline lookup yields CDR1 SNHLY and CDR2 FYNNEI. The CDR3 totals 14 residues. The V end was cut by 6 bases, the J end by 1 base, with 10 bases between. The CDR3 protein is CASRTGRSGNTIYF. CDR3 DNA sequence: TGTGCCAGCAGGACGGGACGTTCTGGAAACACCATATATTTT.

The sample holds one count of this clone. Just one base apart from a much larger clone, this may be a read error. The chain couples TRBV6-4 to TRBJ2-6; no firm D call. Germline CDR1 MRHNA, CDR2 SNTAGT. Trimming shortened V by 2 bases and J by 2 bases, and 4 bases separated the two germline ends. CDR3 length equals 14 residues. The CDR3 DNA follows: TGTGCCAGCAGTGACGGGGCTGGGGCCAACGTCCTGACTTTC. Translated: CASSDGAGANVLTF.

This chain links TRBV5-4 with TRBJ2-1, with 10 positions matching TRBD1. The germline V gene has CDR1 SGHNT and CDR2 YYREEE (reference sequence). Unmatched junction bases numbered 11, after V lost 4 bases and J lost 4 bases. The CDR3 has 17 amino acids. The CDR3 nucleotides read TGTGCCAGCAGCAACTTTCCCCGGACAGGGGGTTACAATGAGCAGTTCTTC. This encodes CASSNFPRTGGYNEQFF.

As concerns this clone: The sample contains more than one DNA sequence encoding this CDR3. This chain links TRBV10-2 with TRBJ1-1; no reliable D call. V was shortened by 0 bases and J by 3 bases, with 2 bases between the two germline ends. The CDR3 runs to 12 residues. The germline gives CDR1 WSHSY, CDR2 SAAADI. The CDR3 spells CASSESYTEAFF. For the CDR3, the DNA is TGCGCCAGCAGTGAGTCTTACACTGAAGCTTTCTTT.

The rearrangement links TRBV5-1 to TRBJ1-2; 7 bases align to TRBD1. CDR3 size: 12 residues. With V trimmed by 9 bases and J by 5 bases, 7 bases remained unmatched. CDR1 is SGHRS, CDR2 YFSETQ, per germline. CDR3 in amino acids: CATGDSSYGYTF. CDR3 bases: TGCGCCACCGGGGACAGTTCTTATGGCTACACCTTC.

This clone was detected only once. V and J are TRBV6-6 and TRBJ2-7, with TRBD2 matching 8 bases. The junction had 8 bases not matched to a gene; V was cut back by 7 bases and J by 0 bases. Germline CDR1 reads MNHNY; CDR2 reads SVGAGI (reference sequence). This CDR3 spans 15 amino acids. In DNA form, the CDR3 reads TGTGCCAGCACCGTAGCGGGAAGACCCTCCTACGAGCAGTACTTC. As protein: CASTVAGRPSYEQYF.

The chain joins TRBV27 to TRBJ1-2; 10 nucleotides match TRBD1. Germline CDR1 MNHEY, CDR2 SMNVEV (reference sequence). J was trimmed by 6 bases and V by 0 bases; bases with no gene match: 10. The CDR3 loop spans 17 amino acids. DNA of the CDR3: TGTGCCAGCAGTTTATCGCCGGGACAGGGGTTCTGGGATGGCTACACCTTC. Its translation is CASSLSPGQGFWDGYTF.

The chain uses TRBV11-2 and TRBJ2-7; 7 bases match TRBD1. The V gene's germline CDR1 is SGHAT and CDR2 FQNNGV. Germline trimming cut 2 bases from V and 6 bases from J; bases unmatched to any gene: 16. The CDR3 runs to 17 residues. The CDR3 nucleotides read TGTGCCAGCAGCTTAAACCCCGCAGGGGGTCGGCTGAGCGAGCAGTACTTC. Translated: CASSLNPAGGRLSEQYF.

In the case of this clone: Its ends do not fully match the called genes, so a read error is possible. The chain joins TRBV7-7 to TRBJ1-3; D is ambiguous. Germline V gene sequence: CDR1 SSHAT, CDR2 FNYEAQ (reference sequence). CDR3 length: 15 residues. The CDR3 coding sequence is TGTGCTAGCAGCCCCGCCGAGAACTCTGGAAACACCATATATTTT. Its translation is CASSPAENSGNTIYF.

The chain has TRBV7-8 and TRBJ2-7; D possibly corresponds to TRBD2 (7 bases). The germline V and J ends were trimmed by 2 bases and 6 bases, with 17 bases remaining between them. The CDR3 extends over 15 amino acids. Germline V gives CDR1 SGHVS, CDR2 FQNEAQ. CDR3 protein: CASSLRGGGISEQYF. CDR3 nucleotide sequence: TGTGCCAGCAGCTTACGGGGCGGGGGCATTTCCGAGCAGTACTTC.

The V call is TRBV4-3, the J call TRBJ2-5; 14 bases are a match to TRBD2. The length of the CDR3 is 20 residues. The trim removed 0 bases at V and 2 bases at J, leaving 11 bases unmatched. Germline V CDR1 and CDR2: LGHNA, YSLEER. The DNA for the CDR3 is TGCGCCAGCAGCCAAGATCGGAGGACTAGCGGGAGGCTGGGGCAAGAGACCCAGTACTTC. Translated: CASSQDRRTSGRLGQETQYF.

V usage is TRBV15 and J usage is TRBJ2-1; the D gene is possibly TRBD1 (5 bases). The CDR3 sequence is 15 residues long. The ends were cut back, 0 bases at V and 4 bases at J, with 10 bases in the middle. The germline V gene has CDR1 LNHNV and CDR2 YYDKDF (reference sequence). The CDR3 sequence: CATSRDGQGYNEQFF. Written as DNA, the CDR3 is TGTGCCACCAGCAGAGATGGGCAGGGATACAATGAGCAGTTCTTC. Full variable domain (rest looked up from reference TRBV15 and TRBJ2-1): DAMVIQNPRYQVTQFGKPVTLSCSQTLNHNVMYWYQQKSSQAPKLLFHYYDKDFNNEADTPDNFQSRRPNTSFCFLDIRSPGLGDTAMYLCATSRDGQGYNEQFFGPGTRLTVL.

The chain employs TRBV10-3 and TRBJ2-5, with 8 positions matching TRBD2. The CDR3 consists of 15 residues. The junction had 9 bases not matched to a gene; V was cut back by 6 bases and J by 3 bases. Germline lookup yields CDR1 ENHRY and CDR2 SYGVKD. The CDR3 spells CAISRGAGVEETQYF. The CDR3 DNA reads as TGTGCCATCAGCCGGGGAGCGGGAGTGGAAGAGACCCAGTACTTC.

This clone was observed once. The chain is built from TRBV2 and TRBJ2-7; 9 nucleotides match TRBD1. This CDR3 comprises 14 residues. Germline assignment: CDR1 SNHLY and CDR2 FYNNEI. V lost 7 bases to trimming and J lost 4 bases; unmatched junction nucleotides: 8. The CDR3 here is CASMTGTGLYEQYF. The DNA for the CDR3 is TGTGCCAGCATGACGGGGACAGGGCTTTACGAGCAGTACTTC.

This clone was counted a single time. The chain has TRBV10-3 and TRBJ2-7; 7 bases agree with TRBD2. Trimming cost V 6 bases and J 1 base; bases outside gene matches: 9. Germline loops: CDR1 ENHRY, CDR2 SYGVKD. CDR3 length equals 15 residues. CDR3 sequence: CAIREGPAGSYEQYF. For the CDR3, the DNA is TGTGCCATCAGGGAAGGACCAGCGGGATCCTACGAGCAGTACTTC.

The rearrangement joins TRBV18 to TRBJ1-2; TRBD1 might be the D (6 bases). V was trimmed by 3 bases and J by 8 bases, leaving 16 bases between them. The CDR3 consists of 14 residues. Germline lookup yields CDR1 KGHSH and CDR2 LQKENI. CDR3 amino acids: CASSPRGTTGGYTF. CDR3 DNA sequence: TGTGCCAGCTCACCTCGAGGGACCACAGGGGGCTACACCTTC.

About this clone itself: A far larger clone is only one base removed, so a read error is likely. J is TRBJ1-1 and V is TRBV2, with D possibly TRBD1 on 6 matching bases. V dropped 6 bases and J dropped 0 bases, with 8 bases sitting between them. Germline lookup yields CDR1 SNHLY and CDR2 FYNNEI. The CDR3 runs 13 residues. The CDR3 protein is CASSGQLNTEAFF. The CDR3 DNA reads TGTGCCAGCAGCGGACAGTTGAACACTGAAGCTTTCTTT.

On this clone: A far larger clone is a single base away, which makes a read error likely. The chain employs TRBV29-1 and TRBJ1-5; weak D call: TRBD1 (6 bases). Germline CDR1 is SQVTM and CDR2 is ANQGSEA. The CDR3 has 15 residues. The CDR3 region is CSVATGRGNNQHQHF. For the CDR3, the DNA is TGCAGCGTCGCGACAGGTAGAGGGAACAATCAGCACCAGCATTTT.

A single count supports this clone. The V and J genes are TRBV2 and TRBJ2-7; D is unclear. Trimming left V 7 bases short and J 7 bases short, with 17 bases between. The germline V gene has CDR1 SNHLY and CDR2 FYNNEI. CDR3 size: 13 residues. CDR3 loop: CASIPQVLGEQYF. The CDR3 DNA is TGTGCCAGCATACCCCAGGTTCTGGGAGAGCAGTACTTC.

This clone has just a few counts. The chain has TRBV2 and TRBJ2-3; 14 bases align to TRBD2. V was pared by 8 bases and J by 5 bases, with 3 bases of the junction left unmatched. The CDR3 loop spans 14 amino acids. Germline lookup yields CDR1 SNHLY and CDR2 FYNNEI. The CDR3 is CASLGTSGRDTQYF. The CDR3 DNA sequence: TGTGCCAGCCTTGGGACTAGCGGGAGAGATACGCAGTATTTT.

The chain links TRBV10-3 to TRBJ1-6, with 8 bases lining up with TRBD1. Germline CDR1 is ENHRY and CDR2 is SYGVKD. The CDR3 totals 14 residues. Trimming cost V 4 bases and J 10 bases; bases outside gene matches: 6. DNA for the CDR3: TGTGCCATCAGTGGGGACAGGAGGGAGTCACCCCTCCACTTT. Its translation: CAISGDRRESPLHF.

The gene calls are TRBV4-2 and TRBJ2-5; TRBD2 matches 7 bases. The CDR3 is 14 amino acids. The germline V gene encodes CDR1 LGHNA and CDR2 YNFKEQ. J lost 4 bases, V lost 4 bases, and 6 bases had no gene match. This CDR3 reads CASSPRGGLETQYF. CDR3 DNA: TGTGCCAGCAGCCCCCGCGGGGGTCTAGAGACCCAGTACTTC.

The chain couples TRBV4-2 to TRBJ1-2; D ambiguous. V dropped 0 bases and J dropped 4 bases, with 18 bases sitting between them. The V gene's germline CDR1 is LGHNA and CDR2 YNFKEQ. The CDR3 length is 17 residues. CDR3 coding DNA: TGTGCCAGCAGCCAAGAACCCGACGGGCCCTCGATCTATGGCTACACCTTC. It translates to CASSQEPDGPSIYGYTF.

This sequence joins TRBV9 and TRBJ1-1, with 7 positions matching TRBD1. The CDR3 sequence is 15 residues long. CDR1 is SGDLS and CDR2 is YYNGEE in the germline V gene. The junction had 8 bases not matched to a gene; V was cut back by 0 bases and J by 6 bases. DNA for the CDR3: TGTGCCAGCAGCGTAGCAAGCACAGGGGAGCCTGAAGCTTTCTTT. Its translation: CASSVASTGEPEAFF.

This clone was counted only a few times. This chain connects TRBV7-3 to TRBJ1-1; possible D gene TRBD1, 5 bases. There are 14 residues in the CDR3. V lost 5 bases and J lost 10, with 20 bases in between. Germline values: CDR1 SGHTA, CDR2 FQGTGA. CDR3 nucleotide sequence: TGTGCCAGCAGCCTGTCCGGACGGGTCGGGGGAGCTTTCTTT. Protein product: CASSLSGRVGGAFF.